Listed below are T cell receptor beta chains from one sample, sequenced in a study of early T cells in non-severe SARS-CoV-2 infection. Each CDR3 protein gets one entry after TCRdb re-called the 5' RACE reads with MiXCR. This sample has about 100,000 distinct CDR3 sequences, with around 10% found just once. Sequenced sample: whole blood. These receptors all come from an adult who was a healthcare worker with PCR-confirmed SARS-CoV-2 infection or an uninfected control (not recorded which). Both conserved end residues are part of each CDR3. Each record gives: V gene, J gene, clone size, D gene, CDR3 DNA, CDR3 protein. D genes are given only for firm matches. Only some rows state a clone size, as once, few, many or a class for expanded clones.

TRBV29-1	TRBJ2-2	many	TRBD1	TGCAGCGTCCGACAGGGGGCCGGGGAGCTGTTTTTT	CSVRQGAGELFF
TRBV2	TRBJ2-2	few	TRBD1	TGTGCCAGCAGCGGGGACAGGGGGAACACCGGGGAGCTGTTTTTT	CASSGDRGNTGELFF
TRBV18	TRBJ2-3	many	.	TGTGCCAGCTCACCACAGAGCACAGATACGCAGTATTTT	CASSPQSTDTQYF
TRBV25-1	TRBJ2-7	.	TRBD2	TGTGCCAGCAGTCGGACTAGCGGGAGGGGGGAGCAGTACTTC	CASSRTSGRGEQYF
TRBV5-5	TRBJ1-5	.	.	TGTGCCAGCAGCTTTTCGCCGGGACCCCCAAGCGGCAATCAGCCCCAGCATTTT	CASSFSPGPPSGNQPQHF
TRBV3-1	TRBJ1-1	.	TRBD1	TGTGCCAGCAGCCGAGGACAGGGAGACACTGAAGCTTTCTTT	CASSRGQGDTEAFF
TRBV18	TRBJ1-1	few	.	TGTGCCAGCTCACATAGTAGTGTCGTGGCTGAAGCTTTCTTT	CASSHSSVVAEAFF
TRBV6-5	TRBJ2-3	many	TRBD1	TGTGCCAGCAGTTACTCAGGGCAGGGGGCAATTACAGATACGCAGTATTTT	CASSYSGQGAITDTQYF
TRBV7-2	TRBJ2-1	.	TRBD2	TGTGCCAGCAGCAGGGGGGGGACTAGCGGGTGGTTCTCCTACAATGAGCAGTTCTTC	CASSRGGTSGWFSYNEQFF
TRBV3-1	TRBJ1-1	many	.	TGTGCCAGCAGACAGGGTCCGAACACTGAAGCTTTCTTT	CASRQGPNTEAFF
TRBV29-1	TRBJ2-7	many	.	TGCAGCGTTGAAGACGGTTACTTC	CSVEDGYF
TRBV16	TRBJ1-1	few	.	TGTGCCAGCAGCCCACAGCGAACTGAAGCTTTCTTT	CASSPQRTEAFF
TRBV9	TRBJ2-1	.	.	TGTGCCAGCAGCCTCGGACTAAGGCGTGAGCAGTTCTTC	CASSLGLRREQFF
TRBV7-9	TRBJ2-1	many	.	TGTGCCATCATGAACGACCGGACGACCTACAATGAGCAGTTCTTC	CAIMNDRTTYNEQFF
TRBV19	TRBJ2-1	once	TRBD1	TGTGCCAGTAGCTCGAAAGGGACAGTGCCTTACAATGAGCAGTTCTTC	CASSSKGTVPYNEQFF
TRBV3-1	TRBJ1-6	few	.	TGTGCCAGCAGCCACAGAACTGGGCCACCCCTCCACTTT	CASSHRTGPPLHF
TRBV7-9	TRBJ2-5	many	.	TGTGCCAGCAGCTTAGCTAGGACGGACCAAGAGACCCAGTACTTC	CASSLARTDQETQYF
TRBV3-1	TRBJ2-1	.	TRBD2	TGTGCCAGCAGCCAAGTAGGTAGCGGGGGGTCGAATGAGCAGTTCTTC	CASSQVGSGGSNEQFF
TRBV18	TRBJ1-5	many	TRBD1	TGTGCCAGCTCACCACCCCCCAGGGGGTTCAATAGCAATCAGCCCCAGCATTTT	CASSPPPRGFNSNQPQHF
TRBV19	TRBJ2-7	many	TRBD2	TGTGCCAGTAGTACAGTAGCGGGAGGGCCCCACGAGCAGTACTTC	CASSTVAGGPHEQYF
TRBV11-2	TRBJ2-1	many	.	TGTGCCAGCAGCTCCTTCCAAAGCTCCTACAATGAGCAGTTCTTC	CASSSFQSSYNEQFF
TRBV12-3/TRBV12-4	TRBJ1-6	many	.	TGTGCCAGCAGCACCCCCCTACTCTATAATTCACCCCTCCACTTT	CASSTPLLYNSPLHF
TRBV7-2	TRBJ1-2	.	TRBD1	TGTGCCACCCACCCGATGGGACAGGGGGTATCTCACTATGGCTACACCTTC	CATHPMGQGVSHYGYTF
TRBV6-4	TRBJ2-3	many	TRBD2	TGTGCCAGCAGTGACCGGGAGGAGGGTACGCAGTATTTT	CASSDREEGTQYF
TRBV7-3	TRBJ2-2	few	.	TGTGCCAGCAGCCAAAAAGCGAACACCGGGGAGCTGTTTTTT	CASSQKANTGELFF
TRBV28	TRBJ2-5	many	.	TGTGCCAGCAGTTCCCAGGAAATTTGGCGAGAGACCCAGTACTTC	CASSSQEIWRETQYF
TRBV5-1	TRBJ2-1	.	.	TGCGCCAGCAGCTTAGACTTTTTGAGAACAGTAGACAATGAGCAGTTCTTC	CASSLDFLRTVDNEQFF
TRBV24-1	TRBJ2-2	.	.	TGTGCCACCAGTGACGCCGGGACATCTAACACCGGGGAGCTGTTTTTT	CATSDAGTSNTGELFF
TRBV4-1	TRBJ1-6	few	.	TGCGCCAGCAGCAGCTGGGAAAGAGCCGGTAGGAATTCACCCCTCCACTTT	CASSSWERAGRNSPLHF
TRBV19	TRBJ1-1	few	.	TGTGCCGGGGGACTCACAGATCGGCCCCCAGCTTTCTTT	CAGGLTDRPPAFF
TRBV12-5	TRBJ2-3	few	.	TGTGCTAGTGGTTCCAATGGCGCTACGCAGTATTTT	CASGSNGATQYF
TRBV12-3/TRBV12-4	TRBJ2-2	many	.	TGTGCCAGCACTAAGGGAAGGGGACGGGACACCGGGGAGCTGTTTTTT	CASTKGRGRDTGELFF
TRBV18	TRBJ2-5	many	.	TGTGCCAGCTCACCGTCAGGCGAGACCCAGTACTTC	CASSPSGETQYF
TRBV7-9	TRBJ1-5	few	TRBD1	TGTGCCAGCAGCCACGGCAGGGGGCCGGGTCAGCCCCAGCATTTT	CASSHGRGPGQPQHF
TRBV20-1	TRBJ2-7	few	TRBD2	TGCAGTGGGACTAGCGGGGGGCTTAGCTCCTACGAGCAGTACTTC	CSGTSGGLSSYEQYF
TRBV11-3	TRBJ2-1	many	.	TGTGCCAGCAGCTTAGTTGACAGGTCCTACAATGAGCAGTTCTTC	CASSLVDRSYNEQFF
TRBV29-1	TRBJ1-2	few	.	TGCAGCGTTAGACCCAGGCTGTCGGACTATGGCTACACCTTC	CSVRPRLSDYGYTF
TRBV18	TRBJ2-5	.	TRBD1	TGTGCCAGCTCTCTCGAGGGGACAGGAACAGAGACCCAGTACTTC	CASSLEGTGTETQYF
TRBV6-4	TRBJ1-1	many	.	TGTGCCAGCAGAGACAGGCAGAACACTGAAGCTTTCTTT	CASRDRQNTEAFF
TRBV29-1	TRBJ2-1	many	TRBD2	TGCAGCGTCGGGGGGACTAGCTCCTACAATGAGCAGTTCTTC	CSVGGTSSYNEQFF
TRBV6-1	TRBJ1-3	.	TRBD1	TGTGCCAGCAGGGCGGACAGGGGGCTCGGAAACACCATATATTTT	CASRADRGLGNTIYF